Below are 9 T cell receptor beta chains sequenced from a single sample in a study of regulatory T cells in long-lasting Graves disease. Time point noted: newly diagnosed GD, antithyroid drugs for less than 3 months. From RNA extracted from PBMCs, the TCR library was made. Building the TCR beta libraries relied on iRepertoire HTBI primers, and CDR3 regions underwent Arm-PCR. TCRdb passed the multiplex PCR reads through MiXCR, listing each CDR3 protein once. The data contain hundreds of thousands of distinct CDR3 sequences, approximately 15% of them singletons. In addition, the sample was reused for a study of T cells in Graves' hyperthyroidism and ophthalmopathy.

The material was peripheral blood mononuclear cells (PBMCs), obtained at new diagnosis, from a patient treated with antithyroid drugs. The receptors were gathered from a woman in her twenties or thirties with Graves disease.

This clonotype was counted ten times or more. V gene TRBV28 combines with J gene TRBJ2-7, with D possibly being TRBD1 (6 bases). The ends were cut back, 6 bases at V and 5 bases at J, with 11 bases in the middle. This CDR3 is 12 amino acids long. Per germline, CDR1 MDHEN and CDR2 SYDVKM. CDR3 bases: TGTGCCAGCAGAGTACAGGGCCACGAGCAGTACTTC. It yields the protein CASRVQGHEQYF.

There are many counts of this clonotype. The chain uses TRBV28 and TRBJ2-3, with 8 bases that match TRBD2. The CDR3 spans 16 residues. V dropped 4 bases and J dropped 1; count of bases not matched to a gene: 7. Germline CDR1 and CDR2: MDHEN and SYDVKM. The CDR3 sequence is CASSSGGALGTDTQYF. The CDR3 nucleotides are TGTGCCAGCAGTTCGGGGGGGGCTCTAGGCACAGATACGCAGTATTTT.

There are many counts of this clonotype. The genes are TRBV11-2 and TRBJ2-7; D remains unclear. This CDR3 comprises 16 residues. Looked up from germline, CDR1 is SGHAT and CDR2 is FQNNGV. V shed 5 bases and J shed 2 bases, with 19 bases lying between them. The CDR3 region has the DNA TGTGCCAGCAGCGCCTCCCGAGCAGTGGGAACCTACGAGCAGTACTTC. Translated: CASSASRAVGTYEQYF. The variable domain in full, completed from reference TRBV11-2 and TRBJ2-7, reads EAGVAQSPRYKIIEKRQSVAFWCNPISGHATLYWYQQILGQGPKLLIQFQNNGVVDDSQLPKDRFSAERLKGVDSTLKIQPAKLEDSAVYLCASSASRAVGTYEQYFGPGTRLTVT.

CDR3 nucleotide sequence: TGTGCCAGCAGCCGGCTCGCTAGCGGGAGTTACGAGCAGTACTTC. Translation gives CASSRLASGSYEQYF. The chain combines TRBV11-2 with TRBJ2-7, with 10 bases matching TRBD2. Germline V lookup: CDR1 SGHAT, CDR2 FQNNGV. This CDR3 has 15 amino acids. After removal of 5 bases from V and 4 bases from J, the junction contained 8 bases not matched to a gene.

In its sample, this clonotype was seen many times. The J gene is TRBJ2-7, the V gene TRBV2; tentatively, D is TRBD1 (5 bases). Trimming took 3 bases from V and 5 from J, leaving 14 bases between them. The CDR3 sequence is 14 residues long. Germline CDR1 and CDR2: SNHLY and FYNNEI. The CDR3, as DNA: TGTGCCAGCAGTGACTCGCAGGGAATGAACGAGCAGTACTTC. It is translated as CASSDSQGMNEQYF.

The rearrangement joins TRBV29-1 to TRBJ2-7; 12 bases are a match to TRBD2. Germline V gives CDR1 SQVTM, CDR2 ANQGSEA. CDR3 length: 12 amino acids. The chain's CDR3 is CGVVLAGGKQYF. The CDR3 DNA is TGCGGAGTCGTTCTAGCGGGAGGGAAGCAGTACTTC.

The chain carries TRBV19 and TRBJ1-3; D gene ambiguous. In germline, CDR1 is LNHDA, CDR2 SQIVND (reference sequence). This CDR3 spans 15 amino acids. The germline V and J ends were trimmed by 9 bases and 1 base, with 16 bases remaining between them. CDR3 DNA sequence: TGTGCCAGCACACATTATAGTGGGTCTGGAAACACCATATATTTT. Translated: CASTHYSGSGNTIYF.

CDR3 protein: CASSHGAANLPDTQYF. The CDR3 DNA reads as TGTGCCAGCAGCCATGGGGCGGCCAACTTGCCAGATACGCAGTATTTT. This sequence joins TRBV9 and TRBJ2-3; tentatively, D is TRBD1 (5 bases). The V gene's germline CDR1 is SGDLS and CDR2 YYNGEE. The CDR3 is 16 residues long. Trimming took off 4 bases at V and 4 bases at J, with 19 bases between the two ends.

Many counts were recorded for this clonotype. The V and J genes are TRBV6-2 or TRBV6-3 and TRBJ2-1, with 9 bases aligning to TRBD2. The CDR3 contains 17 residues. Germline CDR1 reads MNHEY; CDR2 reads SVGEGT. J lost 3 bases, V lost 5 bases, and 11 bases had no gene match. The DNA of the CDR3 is TGTGCCAGCAGTGAATCGCGGGAGGGCGGGCGCTACAATGAGCAGTTCTTC. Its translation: CASSESREGGRYNEQFF.